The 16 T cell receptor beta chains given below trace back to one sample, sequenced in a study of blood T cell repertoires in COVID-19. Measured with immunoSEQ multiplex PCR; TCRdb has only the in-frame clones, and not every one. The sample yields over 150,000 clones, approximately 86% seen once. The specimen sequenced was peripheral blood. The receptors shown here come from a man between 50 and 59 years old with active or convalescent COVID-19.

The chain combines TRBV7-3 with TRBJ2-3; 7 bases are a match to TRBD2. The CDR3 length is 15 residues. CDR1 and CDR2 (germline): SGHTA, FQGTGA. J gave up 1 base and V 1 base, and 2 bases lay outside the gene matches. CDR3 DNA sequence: TGTGCCAGCAGCTTAATTGGGGGGGGCACAGATACGCAGTATTTT. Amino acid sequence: CASSLIGGGTDTQYF.

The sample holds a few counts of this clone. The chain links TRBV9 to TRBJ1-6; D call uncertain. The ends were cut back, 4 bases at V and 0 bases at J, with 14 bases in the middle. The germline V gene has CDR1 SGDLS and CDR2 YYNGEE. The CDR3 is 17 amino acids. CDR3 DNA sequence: TGTGCCAGCAGCCCTCGTAAAAATAGCTCCTATAATTCACCCCTCCACTTT. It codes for CASSPRKNSSYNSPLHF.

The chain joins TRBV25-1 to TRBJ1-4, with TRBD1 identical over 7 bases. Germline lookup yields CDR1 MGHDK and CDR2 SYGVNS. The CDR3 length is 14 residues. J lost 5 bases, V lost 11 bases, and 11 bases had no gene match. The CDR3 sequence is CASSPLTGNEKLFF. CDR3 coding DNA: TGTGCCTCCTCCCCCTTGACAGGGAATGAAAAACTGTTTTTT. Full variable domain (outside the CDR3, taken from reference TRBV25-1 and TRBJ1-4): EADIYQTPRYLVIGTGKKITLECSQTMGHDKMYWYQQDPGMELHLIHYSYGVNSTEKGDLSSESTVSRIRTEHFPLTLESARPSHTSQYLCASSPLTGNEKLFFGSGTQLSVL.

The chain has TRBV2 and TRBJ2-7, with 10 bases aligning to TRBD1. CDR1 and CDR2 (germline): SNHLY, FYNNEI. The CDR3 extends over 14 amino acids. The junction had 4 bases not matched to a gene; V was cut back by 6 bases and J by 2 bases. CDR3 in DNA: TGTGCCAGCAGCTTGGGACAGGGGACCTACGAGCAGTACTTC. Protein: CASSLGQGTYEQYF.

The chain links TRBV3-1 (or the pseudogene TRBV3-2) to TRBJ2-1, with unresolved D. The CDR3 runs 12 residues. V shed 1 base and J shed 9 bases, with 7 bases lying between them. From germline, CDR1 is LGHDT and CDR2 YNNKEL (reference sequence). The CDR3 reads CASSQGSGEQFF. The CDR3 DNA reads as TGTGCCAGCAGCCAAGGTAGTGGTGAGCAGTTCTTC.

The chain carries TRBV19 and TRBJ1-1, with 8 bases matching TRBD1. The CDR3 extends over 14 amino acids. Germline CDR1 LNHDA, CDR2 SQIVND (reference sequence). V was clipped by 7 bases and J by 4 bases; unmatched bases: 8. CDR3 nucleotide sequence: TGTGCCAGTAAAAAACAGGGGGGCGGCACTGAAGCTTTCTTT. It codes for CASKKQGGGTEAFF.

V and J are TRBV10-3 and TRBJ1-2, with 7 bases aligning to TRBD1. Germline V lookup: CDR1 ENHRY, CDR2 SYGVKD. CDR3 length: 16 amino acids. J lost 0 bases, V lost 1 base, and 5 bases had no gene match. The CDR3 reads CAISEYNRGANYGYTF. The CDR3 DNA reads TGTGCCATCAGTGAGTACAACAGGGGCGCTAACTATGGCTACACCTTC.

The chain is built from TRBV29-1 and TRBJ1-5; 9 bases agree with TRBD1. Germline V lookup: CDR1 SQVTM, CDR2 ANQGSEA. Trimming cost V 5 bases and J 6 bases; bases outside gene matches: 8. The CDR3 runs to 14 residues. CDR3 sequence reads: CSVTQGAQGQPQHF. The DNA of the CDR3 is TGCAGCGTTACACAGGGGGCGCAGGGTCAGCCCCAGCATTTT.

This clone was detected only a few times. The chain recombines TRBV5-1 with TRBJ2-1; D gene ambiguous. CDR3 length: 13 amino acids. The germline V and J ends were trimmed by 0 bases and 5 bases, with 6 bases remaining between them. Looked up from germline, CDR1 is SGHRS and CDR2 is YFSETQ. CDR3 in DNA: TGCGCCAGCAGCTTGGCACAGAACAATGAGCAGTTCTTC. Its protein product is CASSLAQNNEQFF.

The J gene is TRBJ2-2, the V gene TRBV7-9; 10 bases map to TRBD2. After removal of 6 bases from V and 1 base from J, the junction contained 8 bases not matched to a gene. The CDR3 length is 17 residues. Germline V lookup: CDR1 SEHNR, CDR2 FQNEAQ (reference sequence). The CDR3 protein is CASRSLAGARNTGELFF. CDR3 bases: TGTGCCAGCAGGTCTCTAGCGGGGGCTCGGAACACCGGGGAGCTGTTTTTT.

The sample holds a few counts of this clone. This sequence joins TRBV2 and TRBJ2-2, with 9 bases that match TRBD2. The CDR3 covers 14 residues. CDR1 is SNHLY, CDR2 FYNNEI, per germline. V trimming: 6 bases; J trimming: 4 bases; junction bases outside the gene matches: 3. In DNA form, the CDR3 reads TGTGCCAGCAGGAATAGCGGGGGCACCGGGGAGCTGTTTTTT. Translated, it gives CASRNSGGTGELFF.

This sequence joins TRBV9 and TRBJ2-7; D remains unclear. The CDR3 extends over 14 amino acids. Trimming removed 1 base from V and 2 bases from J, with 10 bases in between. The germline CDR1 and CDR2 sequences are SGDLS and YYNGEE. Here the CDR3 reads CASSVFGGPYEQYF. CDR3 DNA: TGTGCCAGCAGCGTATTTGGCGGTCCCTACGAGCAGTACTTC.

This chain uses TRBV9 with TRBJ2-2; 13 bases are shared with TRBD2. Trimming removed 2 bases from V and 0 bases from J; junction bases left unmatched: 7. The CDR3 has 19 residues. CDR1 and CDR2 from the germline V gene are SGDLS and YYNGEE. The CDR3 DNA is TGTGCCAGCAGCGTCCGGACTAGCGGGAGACCCGCGAACACCGGGGAGCTGTTTTTT. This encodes CASSVRTSGRPANTGELFF.

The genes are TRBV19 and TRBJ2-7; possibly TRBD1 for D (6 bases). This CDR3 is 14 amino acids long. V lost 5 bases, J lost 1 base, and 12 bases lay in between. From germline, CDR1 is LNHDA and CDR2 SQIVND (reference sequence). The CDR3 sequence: CASSQRDKSYEQYF. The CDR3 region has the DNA TGTGCCAGTAGTCAAAGGGACAAATCCTACGAGCAGTACTTC.

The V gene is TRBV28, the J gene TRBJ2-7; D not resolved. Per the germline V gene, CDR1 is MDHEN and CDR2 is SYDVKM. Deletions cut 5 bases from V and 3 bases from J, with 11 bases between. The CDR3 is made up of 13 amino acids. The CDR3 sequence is CASSAHIFYEQYF. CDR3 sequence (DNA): TGTGCCAGCAGTGCCCACATCTTCTACGAGCAGTACTTC. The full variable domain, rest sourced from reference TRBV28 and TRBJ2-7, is DVKVTQSSRYLVKRTGEKVFLECVQDMDHENMFWYRQDPGLGLRLIYFSYDVKMKEKGDIPEGYSVSREKKERFSLILESASTNQTSMYLCASSAHIFYEQYFGPGTRLTVT.

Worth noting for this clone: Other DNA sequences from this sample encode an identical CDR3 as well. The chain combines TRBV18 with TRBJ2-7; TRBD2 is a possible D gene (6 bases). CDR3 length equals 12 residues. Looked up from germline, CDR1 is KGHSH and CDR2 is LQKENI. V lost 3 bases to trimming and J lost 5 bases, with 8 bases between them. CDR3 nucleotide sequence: TGTGCCAGCTCACCCGGGAGTGACGAGCAGTACTTC. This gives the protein CASSPGSDEQYF. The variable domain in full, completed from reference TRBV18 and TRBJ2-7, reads NAGVMQNPRHLVRRRGQEARLRCSPMKGHSHVYWYRQLPEEGLKFMVYLQKENIIDESGMPKERFSAEFPKEGPSILRIQQVVRGDSAAYFCASSPGSDEQYFGPGTRLTVT.